The next 16 T cell receptor beta chains were all read from a single sample in a study of cytomegalovirus exposure and HLA in healthy donors. Amplification used 60 Vbeta primers and 13 Jbeta primers. The protocol was immunoSEQ multiplex PCR, while the TCRdb copy is restricted to in-frame clones and leaves out a portion. The sample table includes about 120,000 clones. Source material: PBMCs. These receptors were collected from a man aged 30 to 39 in good health and CMV-seronegative.

DNA of the CDR3: TGCAGCGTTGAATGGCAGGGGGAGTACGAGCAGTACTTC. It is translated as CSVEWQGEYEQYF. The V gene is TRBV29-1, the J gene TRBJ2-7, with TRBD1 matching 7 bases. Germline-derived CDR1 and CDR2 are SQVTM and ANQGSEA. V dropped 2 bases and J dropped 4; count of bases not matched to a gene: 5. The CDR3 contains 13 residues.

The V call is TRBV21-1, the J call TRBJ1-3; the D call of TRBD1 is as the table states it, not checked on the DNA. TRBV21-1 is deemed a pseudogene. CDR3 length: 19 residues. DNA of the CDR3: TGTGCCAGCAGCCCCACTCCGGGACAGGGACCCAGCTCTGGAAACACCATATATTTT. This gives the protein CASSPTPGQGPSSGNTIYF.

This chain joins TRBV7-9 and TRBJ2-7; 7 bases align to TRBD2. Germline trimming cut 5 bases from V and 9 bases from J; bases unmatched to any gene: 10. Germline V lookup: CDR1 SEHNR, CDR2 FQNEAQ (reference sequence). This CDR3 is 13 amino acids long. This CDR3 is CASSPNTREGQYF. CDR3 nucleotides: TGTGCCAGCAGCCCCAATACCAGGGAGGGGCAGTACTTC.

The CDR3 reads CASLRRDRDMDTQYF. CDR3 DNA sequence: TGTGCCAGCCTCCGCCGGGACAGGGACATGGATACGCAGTATTTT. The V gene is TRBV28, the J gene TRBJ2-3; 9 nucleotides line up with TRBD1. The CDR3 runs 15 residues. V trimming: 8 bases; J trimming: 6 bases; junction bases outside the gene matches: 12. The germline CDR1 and CDR2 sequences are MDHEN and SYDVKM.

The chain links TRBV5-4 to TRBJ2-2, with D perhaps TRBD1 (6 bases). This CDR3 has 15 amino acids. V lost 6 bases to trimming and J lost 2 bases, with 14 bases between them. Germline V gene lookup returns CDR1 SGHNT and CDR2 YYREEE (reference sequence). The CDR3 bases are TGTGCCAGCAAAGACAGGTCCACCAACACCGGGGAGCTGTTTTTT. Amino acids: CASKDRSTNTGELFF.

The CDR3 is CASSYSRDGSLYGYTF. Written as DNA, the CDR3 is TGTGCCAGCAGTTACTCGAGGGACGGGAGTCTCTATGGCTACACCTTC. J is TRBJ1-2 and V is TRBV6-5, with D maybe TRBD1 (5 bases). V was cut by 0 bases and J by 4 bases, with 15 bases left in between. Germline assignment: CDR1 MNHEY and CDR2 SVGAGI. The CDR3 has 16 amino acids.

The chain employs TRBV6-5 and TRBJ2-7; D not resolved. Trimming removed 6 bases from V and 0 bases from J, with 9 bases in between. The CDR3 is 13 residues long. Germline lookup yields CDR1 MNHEY and CDR2 SVGAGI. In nucleotides, the CDR3 is TGTGCCAGCAGAGAGGTAGGCTCCTACGAGCAGTACTTC. It encodes CASREVGSYEQYF.

The chain employs TRBV7-2 and TRBJ2-1; D is undetermined. CDR3 length equals 11 residues. CDR1 is SGHTA and CDR2 is FQGNSA in the germline V gene. Deletions cut 4 bases from V and 10 bases from J, with 8 bases between. The CDR3 nucleotides read TGTGCCAGCAGCTGGGTCGGGGAGCAGTTCTTC. It codes for CASSWVGEQFF.

V and J are TRBV2 and TRBJ1-2; a possible D gene is TRBD1 (5 bases). CDR3 length: 15 residues. Trimming cost V 7 bases and J 4 bases, with 19 bases left between them. Germline V gives CDR1 SNHLY, CDR2 FYNNEI. This chain's CDR3 is CASTRSQGSIYGYTF. CDR3 bases: TGTGCCAGCACCAGAAGTCAGGGTTCTATCTATGGCTACACCTTC.

The chain's CDR3 is CASSRLLTDTEAFF. The DNA of the CDR3 is TGTGCCAGCAGTCGCCTACTGACAGACACTGAAGCTTTCTTT. The chain couples TRBV6-1 to TRBJ1-1, with D maybe TRBD1 (5 bases). The CDR3 covers 14 residues. Trimming removed 5 bases at V and 3 bases at J, with 13 bases between. Per the germline V gene, CDR1 is MNHNS and CDR2 is SASEGT.

The chain couples TRBV10-3 to TRBJ1-5, with 8 nucleotides matching TRBD1. Germline-derived CDR1 and CDR2 are ENHRY and SYGVKD. Losses at the gene ends were 4 bases for V and 3 bases for J; bases not matched to a gene: 5. CDR3 length: 15 amino acids. The CDR3 DNA reads TGTGCCATCAGTGCGAGGGGACAGGCCAATCAGCCCCAGCATTTT. Its translation is CAISARGQANQPQHF.

The chain recombines TRBV7-2 with TRBJ1-3, with unresolved D. The germline V gene encodes CDR1 SGHTA and CDR2 FQGNSA. This CDR3 is 14 amino acids long. Trimming removed 1 base at V and 1 base at J, with 5 bases between. CDR3 amino acids: CASSLGPSGNTIYF. The CDR3 DNA follows: TGTGCCAGCAGCTTAGGGCCATCTGGAAACACCATATATTTT.

The V and J genes are TRBV19 and TRBJ2-3; 8 positions agree with TRBD2. CDR1 LNHDA and CDR2 SQIVND come from the germline V gene (reference sequence). The CDR3 spans 15 residues. The trim removed 5 bases at V and 3 bases at J, leaving 7 bases unmatched. CDR3 nucleotide sequence: TGTGCCAGTAGTCCAGCCGGGACTAGAACAGATACGCAGTATTTT. As protein: CASSPAGTRTDTQYF.

CDR3 nucleotides: TGTGCCAGCAGCGTAGCGTGGGGGGGGACAGGGGCCCTCTACGAGCAGTACTTC. Protein: CASSVAWGGTGALYEQYF. This sequence joins TRBV9 and TRBJ2-7; 10 bases line up with TRBD1. The CDR3 runs to 18 residues. The V gene end was trimmed by 0 bases and the J gene end by 3 bases; junction bases not matched to a gene: 12. Germline V CDR1 and CDR2: SGDLS, YYNGEE. Full variable domain (outside the CDR3, taken from reference TRBV9 and TRBJ2-7): DSGVTQTPKHLITATGQRVTLRCSPRSGDLSVYWYQQSLDQGLQFLIQYYNGEERAKGNILERFSAQQFPDLHSELNLSSLELGDSALYFCASSVAWGGTGALYEQYFGPGTRLTVT.

The V call is TRBV5-1, the J call TRBJ1-1; D gene ambiguous. Germline assignment: CDR1 SGHRS and CDR2 YFSETQ. V dropped 0 bases and J dropped 6 bases, with 3 bases sitting between them. The CDR3 runs 11 residues. The CDR3 region has the DNA TGCGCCAGCAGCTTGGCCTCTGAAGCTTTCTTT. This gives the protein CASSLASEAFF.

The CDR3 region is CASSLGSGGTNEKLFF. The CDR3 DNA reads TGTGCCAGCAGCTTAGGGTCGGGGGGCACTAATGAAAAACTGTTTTTT. The chain employs TRBV7-9 and TRBJ1-4, with a possible D match to TRBD1 (6 bases). The V end was cut by 1 base, the J end by 2 bases, with 11 bases between. The CDR3 extends over 16 amino acids. Germline assignment: CDR1 SEHNR and CDR2 FQNEAQ (reference sequence).